The 32 T cell receptor beta chains below were found in one sample sequenced in a study of T-cell reconstitution after alpha-beta-depleted transplantation in children. The TCRbeta library incorporated unique molecular identifiers. TCRdb recomputed calls from the PCR reads with MiXCR, one row per CDR3 protein. This table has some 300,000 distinct CDR3 sequences, 10% appearing once. Sequences were derived from PBMCs, sampled before TCRalphabeta/CD19-depleted stem cell transplant. The receptors stem from a boy younger than two with acute myeloid leukemia, due to receive a stem cell transplant.

Note on this clonotype: In this CDR3 the conserved last residue, phenylalanine or tryptophan, is missing, so a read error is likely. The chain uses TRBV7-2 and TRBJ1-1; no firm D call. This CDR3 has 13 residues. In germline, CDR1 is SGHTA, CDR2 FQGNSA. CDR3 sequence reads: CASGLSRETEAFI. The CDR3 nucleotides read TGTGCCAGCGGCTTAAGCCGAGAGACTGAAGCTTTCATT.

Ten or more counts support this clonotype. The chain carries TRBV5-8 and TRBJ1-2; no clear D. V was clipped by 0 bases and J by 8 bases, with 5 bases between them. This CDR3 is 11 amino acids long. Germline V gene lookup returns CDR1 SGHTS and CDR2 YDEGEE. The CDR3 nucleotides read TGTGCCAGCAGCTTGGGCTCGGGCTACACCTTC. This gives the protein CASSLGSGYTF.

In this sample, this clonotype turned up many times. The V gene is TRBV9, the J gene TRBJ1-5; TRBD1 might be the D (5 bases). The CDR3 consists of 14 residues. Germline lookup yields CDR1 SGDLS and CDR2 YYNGEE. Trimming pared 3 bases from V and 2 bases from J, leaving 9 bases between. CDR3 DNA sequence: TGTGCCAGCAGCGGGGGGGGTGGCAATCAGCCCCAGCATTTT. Amino acids: CASSGGGGNQPQHF.

In its sample, this clonotype was seen many times. This chain connects TRBV14 to TRBJ2-5, with 8 bases that match TRBD2. Trimming at V came to 4 bases and at J to 4 bases, leaving 11 bases not matched to a gene. The CDR3 is 16 residues long. CDR1 is SGHDN and CDR2 is FVKESK in the germline V gene. The CDR3 nucleotides are TGTGCCAGCAGCCTTGCCCCCGGGACTAGGGGAGAGACCCAGTACTTC. Its protein product is CASSLAPGTRGETQYF.

This clonotype appeared many times. CDR3 residues: CASSEGRYNEQFF. The DNA for the CDR3 is TGTGCCAGCAGCGAAGGACGGTACAATGAGCAGTTCTTC. This chain links TRBV9 with TRBJ2-1, with D hard to call. Trimming pared 3 bases from V and 4 bases from J, leaving 8 bases between. CDR1 and CDR2 (germline): SGDLS, YYNGEE. The CDR3 runs to 13 residues.

Many counts were recorded for this clonotype. The chain carries TRBV29-1 and TRBJ1-2, with D uncertain. Trimming took 3 bases from V and 0 from J, leaving 8 bases between them. The CDR3 runs to 13 residues. The germline V gene encodes CDR1 SQVTM and CDR2 ANQGSEA. The CDR3 sequence: CSVEPNTNYGYTF. CDR3 DNA sequence: TGCAGCGTTGAGCCTAATACTAACTATGGCTACACCTTC.

The table lists this clonotype with a few counts. V usage is TRBV6-2 or TRBV6-3 and J usage is TRBJ2-7; D is possibly TRBD2 (5 bases). Germline CDR1 and CDR2: MNHEY and SVGEGT. CDR3 length: 14 amino acids. V lost 2 bases to trimming and J lost 0 bases, with 8 bases between them. The CDR3 reads CASSYKGSSYEQYF. CDR3 coding DNA: TGTGCCAGCAGTTACAAAGGGAGCTCCTACGAGCAGTACTTC.

In this sample, this clonotype turned up a few times. This chain joins TRBV11-2 and TRBJ2-1; 12 positions agree with TRBD2. CDR3 length equals 15 residues. Germline assignment: CDR1 SGHAT and CDR2 FQNNGV. V shed 3 bases and J 10 bases; nucleotides not matched to a gene: 7. CDR3 residues: CASSFPLAGGSEQFF. The CDR3 DNA reads TGTGCCAGCAGCTTCCCACTAGCGGGGGGATCCGAGCAGTTCTTC. The full variable domain, rest sourced from reference TRBV11-2 and TRBJ2-1, is EAGVAQSPRYKIIEKRQSVAFWCNPISGHATLYWYQQILGQGPKLLIQFQNNGVVDDSQLPKDRFSAERLKGVDSTLKIQPAKLEDSAVYLCASSFPLAGGSEQFFGPGTRLTVL.

This clonotype was seen at least ten times. J is TRBJ1-2 and V is TRBV4-3, with 7 bases fitting TRBD1. The V gene's germline CDR1 is LGHNA and CDR2 YSLEER. The CDR3 is 16 residues long. The V gene end was trimmed by 1 base and the J gene end by 0 bases; junction bases not matched to a gene: 5. The CDR3 is CASSQAGGFANYGYTF. In nucleotides, the CDR3 is TGCGCCAGCAGCCAAGCAGGGGGGTTTGCTAACTATGGCTACACCTTC.

In this sample, this clonotype turned up many times. V usage is TRBV4-3 and J usage is TRBJ1-2; 10 bases agree with TRBD1. J gave up 7 bases and V 0 bases, and 11 bases lay outside the gene matches. Germline CDR1 is LGHNA and CDR2 is YSLEER. CDR3 length: 17 amino acids. CDR3 sequence: CASSQDSGTGDKVGYTF. CDR3 nucleotide sequence: TGCGCCAGCAGCCAAGATAGTGGGACAGGGGATAAAGTTGGCTACACCTTC.

This clonotype has ten or more counts. The J gene is TRBJ2-1, the V gene TRBV12-3 or TRBV12-4; TRBD1 aligns across 10 bases. Germline trimming cut 6 bases from V and 5 bases from J; bases unmatched to any gene: 10. The CDR3 has 16 residues. DNA of the CDR3: TGTGCCAGCAGACCCCGACAGGGGGCTGGACACAATGAGCAGTTCTTC. It yields the protein CASRPRQGAGHNEQFF.

This clonotype has at least ten counts. The chain has TRBV10-2 and TRBJ2-5; D is possibly TRBD2 (6 bases). CDR3 length: 14 residues. With 0 bases removed from V and 6 bases from J, the gap between germline ends came to 11 bases. CDR1 is WSHSY, CDR2 SAAADI, per germline. The CDR3 coding sequence is TGCGCCAGCAGTGAGTCGGCGGGGTGGAAGACCCAGTACTTC. It is translated as CASSESAGWKTQYF.

Turning to this clonotype: Since a much larger clone is just one base distant, this may be a read error. This chain uses TRBV4-3 with TRBJ2-6; 8 bases are shared with TRBD1. Germline loops: CDR1 LGHNA, CDR2 YSLEER. The CDR3 is made up of 15 amino acids. CDR3 DNA: TGCGCCGGCAGCAGGGGGCAAGGTGGGGCCAACGTCCTGACTTTC. Residues: CAGSRGQGGANVLTF.

The chain combines TRBV12-3 or TRBV12-4 with TRBJ1-4; 7 nucleotides line up with TRBD1. Trimming at V came to 2 bases and at J to 9 bases, leaving 9 bases not matched to a gene. The length of the CDR3 is 15 residues. CDR3 sequence (DNA): TGTGCCAGCAGTTTAAAGGACAGGCTGGGTAAAAAACTGTTTTTT. Amino acid sequence: CASSLKDRLGKKLFF.

This clonotype was recorded at least ten times. This CDR3 is CASSKTSAWAGGLDTEAFF. The CDR3 coding sequence is TGTGCCAGCAGTAAGACGTCGGCTTGGGCAGGGGGGCTCGACACTGAAGCTTTCTTT. The chain joins TRBV12-3 or TRBV12-4 to TRBJ1-1, with TRBD1 matching over 7 bases. The V and J ends lost 5 bases and 3 bases, in that order; junction bases with no gene match: 21. The CDR3 loop spans 19 amino acids.

This clonotype was observed at least ten times. The rearrangement links TRBV7-9 to TRBJ2-7; no firm D call. Germline V gene data show CDR1 as SEHNR and CDR2 as FQNEAQ (reference sequence). V was trimmed by 7 bases and J by 7 bases, leaving 17 bases between them. The CDR3 loop spans 13 amino acids. CDR3 sequence reads: CASTTEVGREQYF. In DNA, the CDR3 is TGTGCCAGCACGACTGAGGTTGGAAGGGAGCAGTACTTC.

This clonotype appeared many times. The genes are TRBV5-1 and TRBJ2-1, with a tentative D call TRBD2 (5 bases). Trimming shortened V by 2 bases and J by 10 bases, and 10 bases separated the two germline ends. Germline V gene sequence: CDR1 SGHRS, CDR2 YFSETQ. This CDR3 spans 12 amino acids. CDR3 sequence: CASSFGRGEQFF. The CDR3 coding sequence is TGCGCCAGCAGCTTTGGCCGGGGAGAGCAGTTCTTC.

This clonotype has just a few counts. The V gene is TRBV11-3, the J gene TRBJ2-1, with 10 bases fitting TRBD2. V shed 5 bases and J 5 bases; nucleotides not matched to a gene: 6. CDR1 is SGHNT, CDR2 YENEEA, per germline. The CDR3 extends over 15 amino acids. In DNA form, the CDR3 reads TGTGCCAGCAGCCCCGGACTAGCGGCTCACAATGAGCAGTTCTTC. This translates into CASSPGLAAHNEQFF.

There are many counts of this clonotype. The chain recombines TRBV12-3 or TRBV12-4 with TRBJ2-1, with 7 bases matching TRBD1. The CDR3 covers 15 residues. The V gene end was trimmed by 5 bases and the J gene end by 4 bases; junction bases not matched to a gene: 8. The CDR3 DNA is TGTGCCAGCAGTCCCACTACAGGGGTATACAATGAGCAGTTCTTC. This gives the protein CASSPTTGVYNEQFF.

The V call is TRBV18, the J call TRBJ1-1; D is perhaps TRBD1 (5 bases). The CDR3 totals 16 residues. Trimming shortened V by 0 bases and J by 3 bases, and 14 bases separated the two germline ends. Per the germline V gene, CDR1 is KGHSH and CDR2 is LQKENI. The CDR3 nucleotides are TGTGCCAGCTCACCACCCAACCAGGGTTTGGACACTGAAGCTTTCTTT. Translated: CASSPPNQGLDTEAFF.

Remarks on this clonotype: A single base separates this from a much larger clone, so it may be a read error. The V and J genes are TRBV7-2 and TRBJ2-5; 7 bases are shared with TRBD2. V lost 5 bases to trimming and J lost 2 bases; unmatched junction nucleotides: 5. The CDR3 extends over 14 amino acids. Germline V gene lookup returns CDR1 SGHTA and CDR2 FQGNSA. CDR3 protein: CASSPGLPQETQYF. CDR3 DNA sequence: TGTGCCAGCAGCCCGGGACTACCTCAAGAGACCCAGTACTTC.

This chain joins TRBV24-1 and TRBJ2-1, with a tentative D call TRBD1 (6 bases). The V end was cut by 8 bases, the J end by 8 bases, with 12 bases between. Germline CDR1 reads KGHDR; CDR2 reads SFDVKD. The CDR3 sequence is 12 residues long. The CDR3 spells CATTNRVDEQFF. In nucleotides, the CDR3 is TGTGCCACCACCAACAGGGTCGATGAGCAGTTCTTC.

This clonotype has ten or more counts. The rearrangement uses TRBV9 and TRBJ2-1, with 10 nucleotides matching TRBD2. Germline assignment: CDR1 SGDLS and CDR2 YYNGEE. This CDR3 contains 17 residues. V shed 3 bases and J 7 bases; nucleotides not matched to a gene: 13. CDR3 sequence (DNA): TGTGCCAGCAGCGCCCTCGCTCTAGCGGGAGTACGGAATGAGCAGTTCTTC. It is translated as CASSALALAGVRNEQFF.

To note about this clonotype: A read error is possible here, since a much larger clone lies one base away. V is TRBV25-1 and J is TRBJ1-5; D uncertain. From germline, CDR1 is MGHDK and CDR2 SYGVNS. The CDR3 runs to 14 residues. With 6 bases removed from V and 5 bases from J, the gap between germline ends came to 14 bases. The CDR3 reads CASSPAATYQPQHF. CDR3 sequence (DNA): TGTGCCAGCAGCCCAGCAGCGACCTATCAGCCCCAGCATTTT.

The rearrangement links TRBV23-1 to TRBJ2-5; TRBD2 is a possible D gene (6 bases). TRBV23-1 is an open reading frame, and its role is uncertain. CDR3 length: 15 amino acids. Trimming pared 0 bases from V and 4 bases from J, leaving 12 bases between. CDR3 region: CASSQSRDCGETQYF. The CDR3 DNA is TGCGCCAGCAGTCAATCGAGGGACTGCGGAGAGACCCAGTACTTC.

This clonotype was seen many times. The genes are TRBV3-1 and TRBJ2-3; TRBD1 matches 7 bases. Germline V gene lookup returns CDR1 LGHDT and CDR2 YNNKEL (reference sequence). V gave up 4 bases and J gave up 2 bases; unmatched junction bases: 12. This CDR3 is 17 amino acids long. The CDR3 nucleotides read TGTGCCAGCAGCCGCGTCCGGGACAGCCAAATCACAGATACGCAGTATTTT. Amino acid sequence: CASSRVRDSQITDTQYF.

This clonotype came up many times. This rearrangement joins TRBV25-1 to TRBJ2-7, with 9 bases that match TRBD1. J lost 4 bases, V lost 2 bases, and 6 bases had no gene match. This CDR3 has 15 residues. Germline lookup yields CDR1 MGHDK and CDR2 SYGVNS. The CDR3 DNA is TGTGCCAGCAGTGAACCGGGACAGGGAATTTACGAGCAGTACTTC. This codes for CASSEPGQGIYEQYF.

The table lists this clonotype with many counts. The chain links TRBV5-6 to TRBJ2-7; 9 bases line up with TRBD1. This CDR3 has 13 residues. The germline gives CDR1 SGHDT, CDR2 YYEEEE. After removal of 7 bases from V and 1 base from J, the junction contained 3 bases not matched to a gene. The CDR3 sequence: CASRGQGSYEQYF. The CDR3, as DNA: TGTGCCAGCCGGGGACAGGGTTCCTACGAGCAGTACTTC.

This clonotype was seen at least ten times. The chain joins TRBV12-3 or TRBV12-4 to TRBJ1-2; D possibly corresponds to TRBD1 (6 bases). V was shortened by 7 bases and J by 8 bases, with 23 bases between the two germline ends. CDR3 size: 15 residues. CDR3 DNA: TGTGCCAGCACCCCTCCGTTGGGACAAGAATACGGCTACACCTTC. Translating it yields CASTPPLGQEYGYTF.

The table lists this clonotype with many counts. This rearrangement joins TRBV27 to TRBJ1-2, with D unresolved. V was trimmed by 6 bases and J by 3 bases, leaving 8 bases between them. Looked up from germline, CDR1 is MNHEY and CDR2 is SMNVEV (reference sequence). This CDR3 is 12 amino acids long. The CDR3 loop reads CASRAEDYGYTF. The CDR3 DNA sequence: TGTGCCAGCAGGGCAGAAGACTATGGCTACACCTTC.

This clonotype occurred many times. At one end, the junction sequence differs from germline, possibly due to a read error. The chain is built from TRBV20-1 and TRBJ2-7; D unclear. Per the germline V gene, CDR1 is DFQATT and CDR2 is SNEGSKA (reference sequence). This CDR3 has 12 amino acids. DNA for the CDR3: TGCAGTGCTAGCCCAGACTCCCACGAGCAGTACTTC. Encoded protein: CSASPDSHEQYF.

This clonotype was observed many times. This rearrangement joins TRBV7-2 to TRBJ2-3; 8 positions match TRBD2. V lost 2 bases, J lost 1 base, and 5 bases stayed unmatched. This CDR3 has 16 residues. The germline gives CDR1 SGHTA, CDR2 FQGNSA. CDR3 residues: CASSLQSSGRTDTQYF. The CDR3 nucleotides are TGTGCCAGCAGCTTACAATCTAGCGGGCGCACAGATACGCAGTATTTT.